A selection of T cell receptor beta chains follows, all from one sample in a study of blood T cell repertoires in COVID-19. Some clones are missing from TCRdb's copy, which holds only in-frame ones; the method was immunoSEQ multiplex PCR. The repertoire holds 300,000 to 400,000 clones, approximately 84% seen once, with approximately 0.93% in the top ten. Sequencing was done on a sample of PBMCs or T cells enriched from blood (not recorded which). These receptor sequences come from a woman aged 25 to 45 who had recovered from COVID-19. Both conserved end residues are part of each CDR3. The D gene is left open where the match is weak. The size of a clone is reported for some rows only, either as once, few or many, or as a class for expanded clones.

CAWTGNGYEQYF	TGTGCCTGGACAGGGAACGGCTACGAGCAGTACTTC	-	TRBV30	TRBJ2-7	-
CASSLRSGYGYTF	TGCGCCAGCAGCTTGAGGAGTGGGTACGGCTACACCTTC	once	TRBV5-1	TRBJ1-2	-
CASSQDYRGSLNEQFF	TGTGCCAGCAGCCAAGATTACAGGGGGTCCCTAAATGAGCAGTTCTTC	few	TRBV3-1/TRBV3-2	TRBJ2-1	TRBD1
CAITPTSGGLNEQFF	TGTGCCATCACCCCAACTAGCGGGGGCCTCAATGAGCAGTTCTTC	-	TRBV10-3	TRBJ2-1	TRBD2
CASTPRGLAGANQETQYF	TGTGCCAGCACCCCGCGCGGACTAGCGGGAGCCAACCAAGAGACCCAGTACTTC	-	TRBV28	TRBJ2-5	TRBD2
CASSLGQGNEKETQYF	TGTGCCAGCAGCCTGGGACAGGGGAATGAAAAAGAGACCCAGTACTTC	-	TRBV4-2	TRBJ2-5	TRBD1
CASRLTENSPLHF	TGTGCCAGCAGACTGACAGAGAATTCACCCCTCCACTTT	few	TRBV12-3/TRBV12-4	TRBJ1-6	-
CASSRRDNTEAFF	TGTGCCAGCAGCCGGAGGGACAACACTGAAGCTTTCTTT	-	TRBV5-6	TRBJ1-1	-
CASSFIRDTFNYGYTF	TGTGCCAGCAGTTTCATCCGGGACACTTTTAACTATGGCTACACCTTC	-	TRBV27	TRBJ1-2	-
CAISDPSGTGPLNSGNTIYF	TGTGCCATCAGTGATCCAAGCGGGACAGGGCCCCTCAACTCTGGAAACACCATATATTTT	-	TRBV10-3	TRBJ1-3	TRBD1
CAWSARGLAGGNEQFF	TGTGCCTGGAGTGCGCGTGGGCTAGCGGGGGGCAATGAGCAGTTCTTC	-	TRBV30	TRBJ2-1	TRBD2
CASSLGTSGGPNTQYF	TGTGCCAGCAGCTTAGGGACTAGCGGGGGGCCCAATACGCAGTATTTT	-	TRBV7-2	TRBJ2-3	TRBD2
CASSRNPGEGYTF	TGTGCCAGCAGTCGAAATCCCGGAGAAGGCTACACCTTC	-	TRBV12-3/TRBV12-4	TRBJ1-2	-
CASSARVNEQFF	TGTGCCAGCTCGGCCAGGGTCAATGAGCAGTTCTTC	-	TRBV18	TRBJ2-1	-
CSVPAGGFGTEAFF	TGCAGCGTCCCTGCAGGGGGCTTCGGGACTGAAGCTTTCTTT	-	TRBV29-1	TRBJ1-1	TRBD1
CASSLDGRQLGEQFF	TGCGCCAGCAGCTTGGATGGGAGACAATTGGGTGAGCAGTTCTTC	-	TRBV5-1	TRBJ2-1	-
CASSPSGGASNEQFF	TGTGCCAGCAGCCCTAGCGGGGGGGCGAGCAATGAGCAGTTCTTC	-	TRBV3-1/TRBV3-2	TRBJ2-1	TRBD2
CASSVGGVTDTQYF	TGTGCCAGCAGTGTCGGCGGGGTCACAGATACGCAGTATTTT	-	TRBV2	TRBJ2-3	-
CASSGGTGSDSPLHF	TGTGCCAGCAGCGGCGGGACAGGGTCTGATTCACCCCTCCACTTT	-	TRBV5-8	TRBJ1-6	TRBD1
CASSYLGQGGTDTQYF	TGTGCCAGCTCGTACCTGGGACAGGGTGGAACAGATACGCAGTATTTT	-	TRBV19	TRBJ2-3	TRBD1
CASSESPVNYGYTF	TGCGCCAGCAGTGAGTCGCCGGTAAACTATGGCTACACCTTC	-	TRBV10-1	TRBJ1-2	-
CASSEDRGRGTEAFF	TGTGCCAGCAGTGAAGACAGGGGGCGCGGTACTGAAGCTTTCTTT	once	TRBV2	TRBJ1-1	TRBD1
CASSSGVGIGDQPQHF	TGTGCCAGCAGTTCCGGCGTCGGGATAGGCGATCAGCCCCAGCATTTT	few	TRBV7-2	TRBJ1-5	-
CASSVADRLNSPLHF	TGTGCCAGCAGCGTAGCGGACAGACTAAATTCACCCCTCCACTTT	-	TRBV9	TRBJ1-6	-
CASSPNVAGFKNIQYF	TGTGCCAGCAGCCCGAACGTAGCGGGGTTCAAAAACATTCAGTACTTC	-	TRBV7-2	TRBJ2-4	TRBD2
CASSYSRGQVYGYTF	TGTGCCAGCAGCTATTCCAGGGGACAGGTCTATGGCTACACCTTC	-	TRBV28	TRBJ1-2	TRBD1
CASSSGGPKGYTF	TGTGCCAGCAGTTCAGGAGGTCCTAAGGGCTACACCTTC	-	TRBV28	TRBJ1-2	-
CASSLVDRVGAKNIQYF	TGTGCCAGCAGCTTAGTGGACAGGGTTGGAGCCAAAAACATTCAGTACTTC	-	TRBV7-9	TRBJ2-4	TRBD1
CASSLGPNTEAFF	TGCGCCAGCAGCTTGGGGCCGAACACTGAAGCTTTCTTT	-	TRBV5-1	TRBJ1-1	-
CASSYSPGVPADTQYF	TGTGCCAGCAGTTACAGTCCGGGGGTCCCTGCAGATACGCAGTATTTT	few	TRBV6-5	TRBJ2-3	-
CASTQGRVTEAFF	TGTGCCAGCACCCAAGGGAGGGTCACTGAAGCTTTCTTT	-	TRBV21-1	TRBJ1-1	-
CASRRTASSGNTIYF	TGTGCCAGTAGAAGGACAGCGAGCTCTGGAAACACCATATATTTT	-	TRBV19	TRBJ1-3	-
CASSLATAGYTEAFF	TGTGCCAGCAGCTTAGCGACAGCGGGCTACACTGAAGCTTTCTTT	-	TRBV7-2	TRBJ1-1	-
CASSQEGLYYGYTF	TGTGCCAGCAGCCAAGAGGGGCTATACTATGGCTACACCTTC	-	TRBV14	TRBJ1-2	-
CASRPGLHTGELFF	TGTGCCAGCAGACCAGGGCTGCACACCGGGGAGCTGTTTTTT	-	TRBV5-6	TRBJ2-2	-